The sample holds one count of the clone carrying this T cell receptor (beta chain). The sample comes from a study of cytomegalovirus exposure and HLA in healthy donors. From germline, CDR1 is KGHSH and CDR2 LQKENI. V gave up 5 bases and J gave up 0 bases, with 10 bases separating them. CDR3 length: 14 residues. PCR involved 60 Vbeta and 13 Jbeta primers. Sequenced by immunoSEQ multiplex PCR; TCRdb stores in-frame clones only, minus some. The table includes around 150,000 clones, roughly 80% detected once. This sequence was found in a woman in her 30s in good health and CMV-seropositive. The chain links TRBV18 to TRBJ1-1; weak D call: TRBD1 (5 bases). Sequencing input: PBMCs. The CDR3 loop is CASSATAMNTEAFF. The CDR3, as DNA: TGTGCCAGCTCAGCGACAGCGATGAACACTGAAGCTTTCTTT.